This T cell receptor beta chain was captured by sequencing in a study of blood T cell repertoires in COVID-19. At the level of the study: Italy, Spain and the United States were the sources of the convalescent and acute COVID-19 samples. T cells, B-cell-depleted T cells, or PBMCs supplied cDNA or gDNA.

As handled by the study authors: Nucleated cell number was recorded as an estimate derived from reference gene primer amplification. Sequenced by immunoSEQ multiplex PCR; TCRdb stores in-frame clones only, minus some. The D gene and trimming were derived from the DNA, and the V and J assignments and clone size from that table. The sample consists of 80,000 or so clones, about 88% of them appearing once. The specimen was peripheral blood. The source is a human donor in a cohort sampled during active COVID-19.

The CDR3: CASSHRLAGYEQYF. DNA for the CDR3: TGCGCCAGCAGCCACCGGCTAGCGGGCTACGAGCAGTACTTC. The chain recombines TRBV4-1 with TRBJ2-7; 8 bases match TRBD2. V dropped 3 bases and J dropped 3; count of bases not matched to a gene: 4. Looked up from germline, CDR1 is MGHRA and CDR2 is YSYEKL. The CDR3 extends over 14 amino acids.